This TCR beta chain appears in the sequencing data of a study of cytomegalovirus exposure and HLA in healthy donors. Study-wide background: Early on, a data release was issued that held some 91 million unique TCRs from HLA-typed donors.

The study ran its PCR with 60 Vbeta and 13 Jbeta primers. Original processing methods: There were about 80 million unique TCR beta chains by a later count, and approximately 11 million of them were shared. TCRdb keeps only in-frame clones here, not all; method: immunoSEQ multiplex PCR. The DNA gave D and trimming, while V, J and clone size come from that table. The sample shows some 180,000 clones, about 9.4% of them seen only once. This clone was seen a few times. Trimming pared 1 base from V and 7 bases from J, leaving 10 bases between. The CDR3 is 13 residues long. CDR1 and CDR2 from the germline V gene are SEHNR and FQNEAQ (reference sequence).

The sequence was obtained from a young woman in good health and CMV-seropositive. Sequenced material: PBMCs. The V call is TRBV7-9, the J call TRBJ1-1; tentative D call: TRBD1 (6 bases). DNA for the CDR3: TGTGCCAGCAGCTTAGGGAAAGGGGGTGAAGCTTTCTTT. As protein: CASSLGKGGEAFF.